These 18 T cell receptor beta chains were all obtained from the same sample, sequenced in a study of blood T cell repertoires in COVID-19. The method was immunoSEQ multiplex PCR; TCRdb's version includes in-frame clones alone and lacks a portion of them. The table has tens of thousands of clones, around 86% seen once; the top ten hold about a quarter. The sample consisted of peripheral blood. The source of these receptors is a human donor with active COVID-19. The donor label of this sample is uncertain.

The chain links TRBV5-8 to TRBJ2-2; possibly TRBD2 for D (6 bases). CDR3 length: 15 amino acids. Germline assignment: CDR1 SGHTS and CDR2 YDEGEE. V shed 2 bases and J shed 2 bases, with 10 bases lying between them. This CDR3 is CASSLTGANTGELFF. For the CDR3, the DNA is TGTGCCAGCAGCTTAACGGGAGCCAACACCGGGGAGCTGTTTTTT. Combining the CDR3 with reference TRBV5-8 and TRBJ2-2 gives the whole variable domain EAGVTQSPTHLIKTRGQQATLRCSPISGHTSVYWYQQALGLGLQFLLWYDEGEERNRGNFPPRFSGRQFPNYSSELNVNALELEDSALYLCASSLTGANTGELFFGEGSRLTVL.

CDR3 protein: CASCGLRGRSRDTQYF. The CDR3 DNA is TGTGCCAGCTGTGGACTCCGGGGAAGATCCCGAGATACGCAGTATTTT. The chain couples TRBV21-1 to TRBJ2-3; the table calls TRBD2, which could not be checked here. TRBV21-1 represents a pseudogene. This CDR3 is built from 16 residues.

The chain couples TRBV7-6 to TRBJ2-5, with a weak D call TRBD2 (6 bases). Trimming left V 5 bases short and J 1 base short, with 14 bases between. CDR3 length: 15 residues. CDR1 SGHVS and CDR2 FNYEAQ come from the germline V gene. The CDR3, as DNA: TGTGCCAGCAGCGCGGGACCCAGCCCCCAAGAGACCCAGTACTTC. The encoded protein is CASSAGPSPQETQYF.

This chain's CDR3 is CAISPGENTEAFF. The CDR3 DNA is TGTGCCATCAGTCCGGGGGAGAACACTGAAGCTTTCTTT. The genes are TRBV10-3 and TRBJ1-1, with D perhaps matching TRBD1 (5 bases). The germline V and J ends were trimmed by 5 bases and 1 base, with 8 bases remaining between them. The CDR3 sequence is 13 residues long. Germline loops: CDR1 ENHRY, CDR2 SYGVKD.

In DNA form, the CDR3 reads TGCGCCAGCAGCCCATGGACTAGCGGGGGTTCCAATGAGCAGTTCTTC. As protein: CASSPWTSGGSNEQFF. The chain has TRBV5-1 and TRBJ2-1; 13 nucleotides match TRBD2. The V and J ends lost 4 bases and 6 bases, in that order; junction bases with no gene match: 7. There are 16 residues in the CDR3. CDR1 is SGHRS, CDR2 YFSETQ, per germline.

This clone was observed once. The V call is TRBV6-5, the J call TRBJ2-7; 9 bases map to TRBD2. The CDR3 has 16 residues. J gave up 3 bases and V 1 base, and 7 bases lay outside the gene matches. Germline V gene lookup returns CDR1 MNHEY and CDR2 SVGAGI. Here the CDR3 reads CASSYWGGRADYEQYF. CDR3 nucleotides: TGTGCCAGCAGTTACTGGGGCGGGAGGGCCGACTACGAGCAGTACTTC.

J is TRBJ2-5 and V is TRBV11-2; D might be TRBD2 (5 bases). This CDR3 is 13 amino acids long. Germline lookup yields CDR1 SGHAT and CDR2 FQNNGV. The V end lost 3 bases, the J end lost 4 bases, and 9 bases lay between the germline ends. The CDR3 region has the DNA TGTGCCAGCAGCTTGGAGGTCGGAGAGACCCAGTACTTC. Encoded protein: CASSLEVGETQYF. Drawing the rest from reference TRBV11-2 and TRBJ2-5, the complete variable domain is EAGVAQSPRYKIIEKRQSVAFWCNPISGHATLYWYQQILGQGPKLLIQFQNNGVVDDSQLPKDRFSAERLKGVDSTLKIQPAKLEDSAVYLCASSLEVGETQYFGPGTRLLVL.

This sequence joins TRBV3-1 (or the pseudogene TRBV3-2) and TRBJ2-1; 10 nucleotides agree with TRBD2. The CDR3 consists of 16 residues. CDR1 and CDR2 (germline): LGHDT, YNNKEL (reference sequence). V shed 4 bases and J 4 bases; nucleotides not matched to a gene: 7. The CDR3 region has the DNA TGTGCCAGCAGCCCGGACCTAGCGGGAGAGTACAATGAGCAGTTCTTC. Residues: CASSPDLAGEYNEQFF.

This clone occurred once. The genes are TRBV28 and TRBJ1-6, with a tentative D call TRBD1 (6 bases). V shed 8 bases and J shed 5 bases, with 16 bases lying between them. Germline CDR1 MDHEN, CDR2 SYDVKM. This CDR3 comprises 15 residues. In DNA, the CDR3 is TGTGCCAGCTCTCCACCACAGGGAAATAATTCACCCCTCCACTTT. Amino acid sequence: CASSPPQGNNSPLHF.

In nucleotides, the CDR3 is TGTGCCAGCAGTTTATGGACAACCTACCAAGAGACCCAGTACTTC. Its protein product is CASSLWTTYQETQYF. V is TRBV28 and J is TRBJ2-5; D unclear. V lost 0 bases to trimming and J lost 0 bases, with 8 bases between them. The CDR3 has 15 amino acids. CDR1 is MDHEN, CDR2 SYDVKM, per germline. Full variable domain (rest looked up from reference TRBV28 and TRBJ2-5): DVKVTQSSRYLVKRTGEKVFLECVQDMDHENMFWYRQDPGLGLRLIYFSYDVKMKEKGDIPEGYSVSREKKERFSLILESASTNQTSMYLCASSLWTTYQETQYFGPGTRLLVL.

The chain joins TRBV5-1 to TRBJ2-2; 9 positions match TRBD1. J was trimmed by 5 bases and V by 0 bases; bases with no gene match: 2. The CDR3 extends over 15 amino acids. The germline gives CDR1 SGHRS, CDR2 YFSETQ. CDR3 nucleotides: TGCGCCAGCAGCTTGGCCGGGACAGGGACCGGGGAGCTGTTTTTT. Translating it yields CASSLAGTGTGELFF.

The V call is TRBV7-6, the J call TRBJ2-1, with a tentative D call TRBD2 (6 bases). The CDR3 totals 15 residues. The V gene lost 2 bases and the J gene lost 3 bases, with 11 bases spanning the gap. CDR1 SGHVS and CDR2 FNYEAQ come from the germline V gene. The CDR3 DNA reads TGTGCCAGCAGCTTACGGGACTCCCTCTACAATGAGCAGTTCTTC. It yields the protein CASSLRDSLYNEQFF. Full variable domain (rest looked up from reference TRBV7-6 and TRBJ2-1): GAGVSQSPRYKVTKRGQDVALRCDPISGHVSLYWYRQALGQGPEFLTYFNYEAQQDKSGLPNDRFSAERPEGSISTLTIQRTEQRDSAMYRCASSLRDSLYNEQFFGPGTRLTVL.

This rearrangement joins TRBV10-3 to TRBJ2-7; D is uncertain. V lost 4 bases and J 5 bases, leaving 6 bases between the germline ends. CDR3 length equals 11 residues. Germline V gene sequence: CDR1 ENHRY, CDR2 SYGVKD. CDR3 in amino acids: CAISVQDEQYF. In DNA, the CDR3 is TGTGCCATCAGTGTGCAGGACGAGCAGTACTTC.

The chain joins TRBV7-3 to TRBJ2-3, with TRBD2 as a possible D gene (5 bases). The CDR3 totals 15 residues. CDR1 is SGHTA and CDR2 is FQGTGA in the germline V gene. Trimming cost V 10 bases and J 2 bases, with 19 bases left between them. For the CDR3, the DNA is TGTGCCACCTCTCCAGGAAGCGGTAACACAGATACGCAGTATTTT. It is translated as CATSPGSGNTDTQYF.

The genes are TRBV3-1 (or the pseudogene TRBV3-2) and TRBJ2-5; TRBD2 agrees at 10 bases. V was pared by 1 base and J by 5 bases, with 4 bases of the junction left unmatched. The CDR3 runs to 15 residues. Germline assignment: CDR1 LGHDT and CDR2 YNNKEL (reference sequence). CDR3 DNA: TGTGCCAGCAGCCAAGCAGCGGGAGGGACGGAGACCCAGTACTTC. It yields the protein CASSQAAGGTETQYF.

The chain is built from TRBV13 and TRBJ2-4, with TRBD1 matching 8 bases. CDR1 and CDR2 (germline): PRHDT, FYEKMQ (reference sequence). V shed 4 bases and J 0 bases; nucleotides not matched to a gene: 8. This CDR3 contains 17 residues. The CDR3 coding sequence is TGTGCCAGCAGCTCGACAGGGGCAGATTTAGCCAAAAACATTCAGTACTTC. It yields the protein CASSSTGADLAKNIQYF.

The chain recombines TRBV2 with TRBJ2-5; D is perhaps TRBD1 (6 bases). CDR1 is SNHLY and CDR2 is FYNNEI in the germline V gene. The CDR3 extends over 11 amino acids. The V end lost 9 bases, the J end lost 5 bases, and 10 bases lay between the germline ends. The CDR3 DNA follows: TGTGCCAGTACTAGGGGGGAGACCCAGTACTTC. Its translation is CASTRGETQYF.

This clone is a singleton in its sample. The chain carries TRBV18 and TRBJ2-7, with D maybe TRBD1 (5 bases). The length of the CDR3 is 14 residues. V was pared by 4 bases and J by 7 bases, with 17 bases between. In germline, CDR1 is KGHSH, CDR2 LQKENI. CDR3 loop: CASSQENRLGEQYF. The CDR3 region has the DNA TGTGCCAGCTCACAAGAAAACAGGTTAGGGGAGCAGTACTTC.